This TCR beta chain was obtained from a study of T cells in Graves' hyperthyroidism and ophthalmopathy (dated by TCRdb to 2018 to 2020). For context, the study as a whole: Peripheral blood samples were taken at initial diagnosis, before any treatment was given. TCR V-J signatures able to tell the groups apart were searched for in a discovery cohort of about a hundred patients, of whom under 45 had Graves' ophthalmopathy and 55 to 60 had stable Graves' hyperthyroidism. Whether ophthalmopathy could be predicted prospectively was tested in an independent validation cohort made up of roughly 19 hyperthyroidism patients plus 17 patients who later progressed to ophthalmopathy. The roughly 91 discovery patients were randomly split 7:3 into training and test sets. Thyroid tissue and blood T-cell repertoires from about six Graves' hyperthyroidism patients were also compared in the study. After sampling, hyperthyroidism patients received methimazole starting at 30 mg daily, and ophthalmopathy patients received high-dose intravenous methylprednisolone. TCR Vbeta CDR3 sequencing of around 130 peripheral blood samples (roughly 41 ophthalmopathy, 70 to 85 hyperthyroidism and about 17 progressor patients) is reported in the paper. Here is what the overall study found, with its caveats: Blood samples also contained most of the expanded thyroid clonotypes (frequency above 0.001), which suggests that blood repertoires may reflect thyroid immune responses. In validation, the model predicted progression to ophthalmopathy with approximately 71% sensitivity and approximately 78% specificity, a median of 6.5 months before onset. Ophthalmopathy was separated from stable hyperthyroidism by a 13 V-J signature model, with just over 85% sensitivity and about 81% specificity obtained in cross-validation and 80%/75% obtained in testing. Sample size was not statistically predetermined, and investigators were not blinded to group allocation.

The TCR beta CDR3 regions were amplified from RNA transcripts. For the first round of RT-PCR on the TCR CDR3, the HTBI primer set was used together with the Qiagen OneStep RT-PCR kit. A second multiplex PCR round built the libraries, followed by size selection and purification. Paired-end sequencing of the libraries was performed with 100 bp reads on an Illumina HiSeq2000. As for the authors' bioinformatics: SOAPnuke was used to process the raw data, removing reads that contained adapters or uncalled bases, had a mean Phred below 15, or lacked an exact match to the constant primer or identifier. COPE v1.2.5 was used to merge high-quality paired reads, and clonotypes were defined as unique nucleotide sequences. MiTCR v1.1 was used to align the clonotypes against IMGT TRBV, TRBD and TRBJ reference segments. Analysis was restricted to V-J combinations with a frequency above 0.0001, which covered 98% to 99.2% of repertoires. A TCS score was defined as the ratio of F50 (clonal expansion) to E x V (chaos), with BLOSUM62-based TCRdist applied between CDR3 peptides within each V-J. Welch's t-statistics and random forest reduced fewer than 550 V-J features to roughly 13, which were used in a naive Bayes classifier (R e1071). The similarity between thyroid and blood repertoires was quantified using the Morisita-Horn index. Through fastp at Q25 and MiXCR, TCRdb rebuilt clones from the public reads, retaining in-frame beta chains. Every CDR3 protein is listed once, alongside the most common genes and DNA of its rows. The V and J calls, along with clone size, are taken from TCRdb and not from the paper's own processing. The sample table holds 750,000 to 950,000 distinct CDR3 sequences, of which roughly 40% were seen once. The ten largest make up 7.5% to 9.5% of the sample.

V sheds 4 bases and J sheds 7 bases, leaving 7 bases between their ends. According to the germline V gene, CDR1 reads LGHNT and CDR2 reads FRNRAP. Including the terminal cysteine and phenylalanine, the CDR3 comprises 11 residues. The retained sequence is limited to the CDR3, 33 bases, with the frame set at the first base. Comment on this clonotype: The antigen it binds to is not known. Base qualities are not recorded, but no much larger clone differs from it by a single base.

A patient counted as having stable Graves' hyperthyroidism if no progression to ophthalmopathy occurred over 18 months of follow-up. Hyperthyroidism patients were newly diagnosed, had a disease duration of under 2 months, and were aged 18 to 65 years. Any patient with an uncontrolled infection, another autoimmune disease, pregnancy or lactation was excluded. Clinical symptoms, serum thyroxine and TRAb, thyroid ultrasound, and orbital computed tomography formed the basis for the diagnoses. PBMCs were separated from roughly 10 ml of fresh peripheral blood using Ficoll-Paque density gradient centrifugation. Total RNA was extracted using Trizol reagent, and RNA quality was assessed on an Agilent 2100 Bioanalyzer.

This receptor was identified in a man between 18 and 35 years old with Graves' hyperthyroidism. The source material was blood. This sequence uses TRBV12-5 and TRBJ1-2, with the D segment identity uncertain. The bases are TGTGCTAGTGGTTCCCCGACTGGCTACACCTTC. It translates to CASGSPTGYTF. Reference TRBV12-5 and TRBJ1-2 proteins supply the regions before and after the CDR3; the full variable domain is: DARVTQTPRHKVTEMGQEVTMRCQPILGHNTVFWYRQTMMQGLELLAYFRNRAPLDDSGMPKDRFSAEMPDATLATLKIQPSEPRDSAVYFCASGSPTGYTFGSGTRLTVV.